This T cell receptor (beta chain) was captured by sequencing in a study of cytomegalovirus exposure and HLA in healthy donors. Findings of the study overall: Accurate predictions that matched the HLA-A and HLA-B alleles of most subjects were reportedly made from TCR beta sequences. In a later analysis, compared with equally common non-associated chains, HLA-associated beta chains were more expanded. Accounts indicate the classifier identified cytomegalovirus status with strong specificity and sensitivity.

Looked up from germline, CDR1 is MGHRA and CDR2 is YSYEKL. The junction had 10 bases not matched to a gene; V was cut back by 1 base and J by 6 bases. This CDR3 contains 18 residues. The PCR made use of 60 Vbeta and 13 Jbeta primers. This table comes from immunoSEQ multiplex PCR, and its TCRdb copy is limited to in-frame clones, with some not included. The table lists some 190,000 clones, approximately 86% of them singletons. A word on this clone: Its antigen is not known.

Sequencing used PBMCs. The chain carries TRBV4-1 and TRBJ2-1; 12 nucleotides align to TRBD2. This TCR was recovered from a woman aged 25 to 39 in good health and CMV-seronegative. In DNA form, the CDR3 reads TGCGCCAGCAGCCAAGCGACTAGCGGGAGTCTCGCCGGCAATGAGCAGTTCTTC. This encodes CASSQATSGSLAGNEQFF.